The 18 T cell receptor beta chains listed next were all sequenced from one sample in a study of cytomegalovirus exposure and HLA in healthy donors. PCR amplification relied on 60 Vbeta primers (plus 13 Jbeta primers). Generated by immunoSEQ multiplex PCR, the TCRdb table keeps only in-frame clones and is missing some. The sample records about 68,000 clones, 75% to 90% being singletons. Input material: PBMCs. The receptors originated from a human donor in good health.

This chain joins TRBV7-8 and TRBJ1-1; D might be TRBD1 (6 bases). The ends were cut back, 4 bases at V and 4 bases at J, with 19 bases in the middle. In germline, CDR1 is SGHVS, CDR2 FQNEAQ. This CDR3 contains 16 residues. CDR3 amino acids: CASSSWGGGASTEAFF. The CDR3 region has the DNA TGTGCCAGCAGCTCATGGGGCGGGGGCGCGAGCACTGAAGCTTTCTTT.

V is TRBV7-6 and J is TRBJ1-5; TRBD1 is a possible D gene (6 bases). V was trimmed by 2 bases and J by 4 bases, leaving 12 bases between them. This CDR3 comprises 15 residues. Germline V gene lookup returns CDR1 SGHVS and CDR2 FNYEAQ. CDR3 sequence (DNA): TGTGCCAGCAGCTTAATCTCAGGGGCGAATCAGCCCCAGCATTTT. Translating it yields CASSLISGANQPQHF.

The CDR3 sequence: CASSDWTVEAFF. The CDR3 DNA follows: TGTGCCAGCAGTGACTGGACAGTTGAAGCTTTCTTT. The chain has TRBV6-4 and TRBJ1-1; TRBD1 might be the D (6 bases). Germline assignment: CDR1 MRHNA and CDR2 SNTAGT. V dropped 1 base and J dropped 7 bases, with 7 bases sitting between them. The CDR3 runs to 12 residues.

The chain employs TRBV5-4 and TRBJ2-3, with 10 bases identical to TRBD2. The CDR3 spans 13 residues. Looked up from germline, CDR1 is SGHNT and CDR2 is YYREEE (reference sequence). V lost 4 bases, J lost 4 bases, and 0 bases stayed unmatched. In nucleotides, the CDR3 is TGTGCCAGCAGCGGACTAGCGGCAGATACGCAGTATTTT. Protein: CASSGLAADTQYF. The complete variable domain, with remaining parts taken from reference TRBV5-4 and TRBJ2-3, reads ETGVTQSPTHLIKTRGQQVTLRCSSQSGHNTVSWYQQALGQGPQFIFQYYREEENGRGNFPPRFSGLQFPNYSSELNVNALELDDSALYLCASSGLAADTQYFGPGTRLTVL.

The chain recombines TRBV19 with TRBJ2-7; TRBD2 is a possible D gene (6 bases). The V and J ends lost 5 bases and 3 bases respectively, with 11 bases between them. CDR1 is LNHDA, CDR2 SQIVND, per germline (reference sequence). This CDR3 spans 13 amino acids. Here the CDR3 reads CASSAGTGYEQYF. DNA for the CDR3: TGTGCCAGTAGTGCGGGGACGGGCTACGAGCAGTACTTC. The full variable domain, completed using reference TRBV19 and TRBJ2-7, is DGGITQSPKYLFRKEGQNVTLSCEQNLNHDAMYWYRQDPGQGLRLIYYSQIVNDFQKGDIAEGYSVSREKKESFPLTVTSAQKNPTAFYLCASSAGTGYEQYFGPGTRLTVT.

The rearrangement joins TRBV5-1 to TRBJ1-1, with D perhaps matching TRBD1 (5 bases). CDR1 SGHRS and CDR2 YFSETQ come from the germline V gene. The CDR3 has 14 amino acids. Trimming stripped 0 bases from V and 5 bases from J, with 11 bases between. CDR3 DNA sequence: TGCGCCAGCAGCTTGGAGCAGGGTATTACTGAAGCTTTCTTT. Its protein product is CASSLEQGITEAFF.

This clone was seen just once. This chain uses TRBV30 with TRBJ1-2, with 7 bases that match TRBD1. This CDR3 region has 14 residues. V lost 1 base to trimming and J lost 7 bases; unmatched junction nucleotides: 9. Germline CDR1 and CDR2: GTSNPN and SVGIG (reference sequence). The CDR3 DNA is TGTGCCTGGAGTGGGTTAGACAGGGCGGGTGGCTACACCTTC. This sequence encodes CAWSGLDRAGGYTF.

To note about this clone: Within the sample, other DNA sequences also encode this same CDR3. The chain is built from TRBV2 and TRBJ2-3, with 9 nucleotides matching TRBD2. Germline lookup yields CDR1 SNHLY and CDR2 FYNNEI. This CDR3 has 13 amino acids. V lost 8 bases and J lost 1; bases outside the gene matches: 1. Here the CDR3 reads CASLAGRTDTQYF. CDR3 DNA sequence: TGTGCCAGCCTAGCGGGACGCACAGATACGCAGTATTTT.

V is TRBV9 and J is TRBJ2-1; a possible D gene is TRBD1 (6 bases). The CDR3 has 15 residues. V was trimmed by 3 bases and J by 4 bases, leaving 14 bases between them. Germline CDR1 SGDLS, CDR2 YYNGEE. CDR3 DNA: TGTGCCAGCAGCGACTGGACAGCGAAATACAATGAGCAGTTCTTC. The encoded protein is CASSDWTAKYNEQFF.

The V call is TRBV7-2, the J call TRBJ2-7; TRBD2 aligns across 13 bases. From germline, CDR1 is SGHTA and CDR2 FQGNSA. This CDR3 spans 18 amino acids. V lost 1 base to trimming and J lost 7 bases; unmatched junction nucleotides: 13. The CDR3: CASSLGGGLAGRGGEQYF. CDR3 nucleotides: TGTGCCAGCAGCTTAGGCGGGGGACTAGCGGGGCGGGGGGGGGAGCAGTACTTC.

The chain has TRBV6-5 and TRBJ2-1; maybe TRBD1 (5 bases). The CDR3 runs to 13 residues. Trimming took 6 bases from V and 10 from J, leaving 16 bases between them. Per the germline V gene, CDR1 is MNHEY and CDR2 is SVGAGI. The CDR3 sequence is CASRKIRVGEQFF. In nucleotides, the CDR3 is TGTGCCAGCAGAAAAATCAGGGTTGGCGAGCAGTTCTTC.

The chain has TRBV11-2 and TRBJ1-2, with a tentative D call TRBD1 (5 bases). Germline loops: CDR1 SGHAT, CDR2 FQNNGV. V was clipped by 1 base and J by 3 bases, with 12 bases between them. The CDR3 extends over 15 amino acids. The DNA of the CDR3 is TGTGCCAGCAGCTTAGCCCTGTCGGGGGACTATGGCTACACCTTC. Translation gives CASSLALSGDYGYTF.

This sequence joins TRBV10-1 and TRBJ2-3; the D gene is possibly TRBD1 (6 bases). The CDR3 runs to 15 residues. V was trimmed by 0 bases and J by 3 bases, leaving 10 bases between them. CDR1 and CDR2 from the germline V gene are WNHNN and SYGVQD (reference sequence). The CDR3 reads CASSESAGETDTQYF. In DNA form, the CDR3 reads TGCGCCAGCAGTGAGTCGGCAGGGGAGACAGATACGCAGTATTTT.

The CDR3 loop reads CASSGTGGAGGYTF. In nucleotides, the CDR3 is TGTGCCAGCAGTGGGACAGGGGGCGCGGGAGGCTACACCTTC. J is TRBJ1-2 and V is TRBV6-6; 12 positions agree with TRBD1. With V trimmed by 5 bases and J by 8 bases, 6 bases remained unmatched. This CDR3 is built from 14 residues. Per the germline V gene, CDR1 is MNHNY and CDR2 is SVGAGI (reference sequence).

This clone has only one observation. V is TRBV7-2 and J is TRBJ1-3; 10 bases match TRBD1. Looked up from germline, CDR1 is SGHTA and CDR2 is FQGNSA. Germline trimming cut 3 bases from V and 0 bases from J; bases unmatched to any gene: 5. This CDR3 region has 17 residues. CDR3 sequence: CASSFGTGALSGNTIYF. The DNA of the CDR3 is TGTGCCAGCAGCTTCGGGACAGGGGCCCTCTCTGGAAACACCATATATTTT.

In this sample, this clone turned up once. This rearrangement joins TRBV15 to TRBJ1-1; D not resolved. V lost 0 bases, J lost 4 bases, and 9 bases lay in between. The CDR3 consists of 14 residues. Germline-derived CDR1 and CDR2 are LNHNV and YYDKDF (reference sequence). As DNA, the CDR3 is TGTGCCACCAGCAGAGATCTGAGGGTCACTGAAGCTTTCTTT. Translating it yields CATSRDLRVTEAFF.

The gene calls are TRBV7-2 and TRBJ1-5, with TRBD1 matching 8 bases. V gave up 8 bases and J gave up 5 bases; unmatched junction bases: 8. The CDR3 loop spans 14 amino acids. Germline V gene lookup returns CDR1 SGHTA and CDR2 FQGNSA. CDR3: CASATRGRDQPQHF. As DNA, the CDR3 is TGTGCCAGCGCAACCAGGGGGCGAGATCAGCCCCAGCATTTT.

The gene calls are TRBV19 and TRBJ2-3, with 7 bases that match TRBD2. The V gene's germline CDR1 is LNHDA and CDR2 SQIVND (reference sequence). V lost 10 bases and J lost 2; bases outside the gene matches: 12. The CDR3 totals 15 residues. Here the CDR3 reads CATTLRGSYTDTQYF. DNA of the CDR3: TGTGCCACCACCCTGCGGGGGAGCTACACAGATACGCAGTATTTT.